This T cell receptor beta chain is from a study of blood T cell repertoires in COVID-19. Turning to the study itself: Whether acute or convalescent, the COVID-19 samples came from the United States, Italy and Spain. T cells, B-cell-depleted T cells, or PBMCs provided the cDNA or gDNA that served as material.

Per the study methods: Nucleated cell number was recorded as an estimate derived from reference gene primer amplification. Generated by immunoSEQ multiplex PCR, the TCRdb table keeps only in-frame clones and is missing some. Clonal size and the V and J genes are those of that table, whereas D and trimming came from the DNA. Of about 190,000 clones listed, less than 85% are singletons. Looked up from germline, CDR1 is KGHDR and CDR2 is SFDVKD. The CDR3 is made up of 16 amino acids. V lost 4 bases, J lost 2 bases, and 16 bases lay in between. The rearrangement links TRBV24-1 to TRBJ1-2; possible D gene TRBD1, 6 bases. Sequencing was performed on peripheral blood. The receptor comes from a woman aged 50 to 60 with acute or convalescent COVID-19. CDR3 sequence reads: CATSDRDTQGNYGYTF. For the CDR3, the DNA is TGTGCCACCAGTGACCGCGACACACAGGGAAACTATGGCTACACCTTC.